A selection of T cell receptor beta chains follows, all from one sample in a study of CD8 T cells in ankylosing spondylitis. Via MiXCR, TCRdb re-called the 5' RACE reads, giving one row per CDR3 protein. The repertoire consists of 15,000 to 20,000 distinct CDR3 sequences, with roughly 8.2% occurring once and the leading ten covering 30% to 45%. The source material was blood. These receptors all come from a male donor with ankylosing spondylitis or in good health (not recorded which). CDR3s include the opening cysteine and the closing phenylalanine or tryptophan. D genes are given only for firm matches. The size entry is marked missing in some rows and otherwise reads once, few, many or a size class.

v_gene	d_gene	abundance	j_gene	CDR3nt	CDR3aa
TRBV5-1	TRBD1	NA	TRBJ1-4	TGCGCCAGCAGCTCCGACAGGGTCTTGGCGCCCAATAATGAAAAACTGTTTTTT	CASSSDRVLAPNNEKLFF
TRBV14	NA	few	TRBJ1-1	TGTGCCAGCAGCCGGAACACTGAAGCTTTCTTT	CASSRNTEAFF
TRBV12-3/TRBV12-4	NA	NA	TRBJ2-2	TGTGCCAGCAGTGCGGGACTCACGAACACCGGGGAGCTGTTTTTT	CASSAGLTNTGELFF
TRBV27	TRBD2	many	TRBJ2-5	TGTGCCAGCAGCCAAACCCTAGCGGGAGTCGAGACCCAGTACTTC	CASSQTLAGVETQYF
TRBV29-1	NA	NA	TRBJ2-5	TGCAGCGTTGGGACCCCCACTTCGGCGACCCAGTACTTC	CSVGTPTSATQYF
TRBV4-3	NA	few	TRBJ2-3	TGCGCCAGCAGCCAAGATTTCTCAGATACGCAGTATTTT	CASSQDFSDTQYF
TRBV5-1	NA	many	TRBJ1-1	TGCGCCAGCAGCTGGGGGACGGGTGGGACTGAAGCTTTCTTT	CASSWGTGGTEAFF
TRBV5-1	TRBD1	many	TRBJ2-5	TGCGCCAGCAGCAGCCCTAACGGGACAGGGGGCCGAAAGACCCAGTACTTC	CASSSPNGTGGRKTQYF
TRBV28	NA	NA	TRBJ2-2	TGTGCCAGCAGGTTCCGAGTGGGGAACACCGGGGAGCTGTTTTTT	CASRFRVGNTGELFF
TRBV4-3	TRBD1	many	TRBJ1-4	TGCGCCAGCAGCCCACAACCGGGACAGCAGAATGAAAAACTGTTTTTT	CASSPQPGQQNEKLFF
TRBV6-4	TRBD2	NA	TRBJ2-1	TGTGCCAGCAGTCGGACTAGCGGGAACAATGAGCAGTTCTTC	CASSRTSGNNEQFF
TRBV20-1	TRBD2	many	TRBJ2-1	TGCAGTGCTAGAGATCTAGCGGGAAAGCAGTTCTTC	CSARDLAGKQFF
TRBV12-3/TRBV12-4	TRBD2	NA	TRBJ2-2	TGTGCCAGCAGTCTAACTAGCGGCCTTACCGGGGAGCTGTTTTTT	CASSLTSGLTGELFF
TRBV29-1	NA	many	TRBJ2-1	TGCAGCTTAGAGGGCAATTACAATGAGCAGTTCTTC	CSLEGNYNEQFF
TRBV7-3	NA	NA	TRBJ1-1	TGTGCCAGCAGCTCCGGGGGTGAAGCTTTCTTT	CASSSGGEAFF
TRBV20-1	TRBD2	many	TRBJ2-1	TGCAGTGCTAGAGATCGGGGACTAGAGGGCTACAATGAGCAGTTCTTC	CSARDRGLEGYNEQFF
TRBV21-1	NA	many	TRBJ1-1	TGTGCCAGCAGCCCAGAGGAGGACAGGAACACTGAAGCTTTCTTT	CASSPEEDRNTEAFF
TRBV20-1	NA	many	TRBJ1-1	TGCAGTGCTAGACCCCCCCGGGCGAACACTGAAGCTTTCTTT	CSARPPRANTEAFF
TRBV21-1	NA	many	TRBJ1-6	TGTGCCAGCAGCATAGGAGGAGTTTGGGGCTCACCCCTCCACTTT	CASSIGGVWGSPLHF
TRBV6-6	TRBD2	NA	TRBJ2-1	TGTGCCAGCAGCCACGTGTGGGGGGGGGATAATGAGCAGTTCTTC	CASSHVWGGDNEQFF
TRBV29-1	NA	NA	TRBJ2-6	TGCAGCGCCACCTCTGGGGCCAACGTCCTGACTTTC	CSATSGANVLTF
TRBV5-1	TRBD1	many	TRBJ2-7	TGCGCCAGCAGCGCCGGGGACAGGGGGCGCGAGCAGTACTTC	CASSAGDRGREQYF
TRBV28	NA	few	TRBJ2-7	TGTGCCAGCAGTTCCCAGCGGGCCTACGAGCAGTACTTC	CASSSQRAYEQYF
TRBV7-6	TRBD2	NA	TRBJ2-1	TGTGCCAGCAGCGCGAGGCTGGGACTAGCGGGAGTAAAGTTATCCTACAATGAGCAGTTCTTC	CASSARLGLAGVKLSYNEQFF
TRBV19	NA	few	TRBJ2-1	TGTGCCAGTAGTGTAGGGACCGCAAGGTACAATGAGCAGTTCTTC	CASSVGTARYNEQFF
TRBV5-1	TRBD2	many	TRBJ2-1	TGCGCCAGCAGCTTGGGTGGAGGGACTAGCGGGACGGAGCAGTTCTTC	CASSLGGGTSGTEQFF
TRBV5-1	TRBD1	NA	TRBJ2-1	TGCGCCAGCAGCTTGACAGGGGAACTACAGTTCTTC	CASSLTGELQFF
TRBV29-1	NA	few	TRBJ1-1	TGCAGCGTTAGATTGGGGGCGTTCACTGAAGCTTTCTTT	CSVRLGAFTEAFF
TRBV12-3/TRBV12-4	NA	NA	TRBJ1-1	TGTGCCAGCAGTTTAAATTTGGGGATCGCTGAAGCTTTCTTT	CASSLNLGIAEAFF
TRBV5-1	NA	medium-sized	TRBJ2-3	TGCGCCAGCAGCTTGGTTAGCCCTTCGGATACGCAGTATTTT	CASSLVSPSDTQYF
TRBV5-1	TRBD2	NA	TRBJ2-1	TGCGCCAGCGCTGGGACTAGTTTTGCCGAGCAGTTCTTC	CASAGTSFAEQFF
TRBV4-1	NA	NA	TRBJ2-7	TGCGCCAGCAGCCAATTCAGGGGCAATTACGAGCAGTACTTC	CASSQFRGNYEQYF
TRBV20-1	NA	many	TRBJ2-3	TGCAGTGCGGGGTTTGCAGGTAGCACAGATACGCAGTATTTT	CSAGFAGSTDTQYF
TRBV4-1	NA	many	TRBJ2-3	TGCGCCAGCAGCCAAGTCGCAGCGCCAGACACAGATACGCAGTATTTT	CASSQVAAPDTDTQYF
TRBV5-4	TRBD1	few	TRBJ2-1	TGTGCCAGCAGCTTGTACGGGGACAGGGTCGGACAGTTCTTC	CASSLYGDRVGQFF
TRBV6-5	TRBD1	many	TRBJ2-3	TGTGCCAGCAGTTACGTTGGGCAGGGGGCAGATACGCAGTATTTT	CASSYVGQGADTQYF
TRBV20-1	TRBD2	many	TRBJ2-1	TGCAGTGCTAGAGAGACTAGCGGGGGCCTCTACAATGAGCAGTTCTTC	CSARETSGGLYNEQFF
TRBV5-1	NA	few	TRBJ2-5	TGCGCCAGCAGTCCCGGGCCCGCGATGGGGGAGACCCAGTACTTC	CASSPGPAMGETQYF
TRBV5-1	NA	NA	TRBJ2-3	TGCGCCAGCAGCTTTAGGACAGATACGCAGTATTTT	CASSFRTDTQYF
TRBV5-1	TRBD2	many	TRBJ2-2	TGCGCCAGCAGCCTCGGGACTAGCGGGAGCAACGGGGAGCTGTTTTTT	CASSLGTSGSNGELFF
TRBV6-5	NA	NA	TRBJ2-1	TGTGCCAGCAGTCGGGGCGGGGCTCTCTACAATGAGCAGTTCTTC	CASSRGGALYNEQFF
TRBV2	NA	few	TRBJ2-1	TGTGCCAGCAGTCCTAACTCCTACAATGAGCAGTTCTTC	CASSPNSYNEQFF
TRBV5-1	NA	NA	TRBJ2-1	TGCGCCAGCAGCTTGAGGTTTTGGGAGCAGTTCTTC	CASSLRFWEQFF
TRBV15	TRBD1	many	TRBJ2-1	TGTGCCACCAGCAGAGTGGGACAGGGCAATGAGCAGTTCTTC	CATSRVGQGNEQFF
TRBV4-2	TRBD2	NA	TRBJ2-3	TGTGCCAGCAGCCAAGAATCACTAGCGGGGTCCACAGATACGCAGTATTTT	CASSQESLAGSTDTQYF
TRBV3-1	TRBD2	NA	TRBJ2-2	TGTGCCAGCAGCCAACTAGCGGAAACGAACACCGGGGAGCTGTTTTTT	CASSQLAETNTGELFF
TRBV15	NA	many	TRBJ2-6	TGTGCCACCAGGCCCACCTCTGGGGCCAACGTCCTGACTTTC	CATRPTSGANVLTF
TRBV6-6	TRBD2	many	TRBJ2-5	TGTGCCAGCAGTTACCCGACTAGCGGGGACCTCCAAGAGACCCAGTACTTC	CASSYPTSGDLQETQYF
TRBV6-1	TRBD1	few	TRBJ2-4	TGTGCCAGCCGGGACAGGGTTGGAAACATTCAGTACTTC	CASRDRVGNIQYF
TRBV7-2	NA	few	TRBJ1-1	TGTGCCAGCAGCTTATTAGCAGGGAGGACTGAAGCTTTCTTT	CASSLLAGRTEAFF
TRBV7-6	TRBD1	many	TRBJ2-2	TGTGCCAGCAGCCTACCCAAGGGACAGGCCGCGGTTAGGGAGCTGTTTTTT	CASSLPKGQAAVRELFF
TRBV6-6	NA	few	TRBJ2-4	TGTGCCACCGCCACCGGTGGCAGGGCCAAAAACATTCAGTACTTC	CATATGGRAKNIQYF
TRBV15	NA	many	TRBJ2-2	TGTGCCACCAGCACCATCGGGGGACAGAGCACCGGGGAGCTGTTTTTT	CATSTIGGQSTGELFF
TRBV6-5	NA	many	TRBJ1-2	TGTGCCAGCAGTCCTCAGGGTTACGGCTACACCTTC	CASSPQGYGYTF
TRBV7-9	TRBD2	NA	TRBJ2-3	TGTGCCAGCAGCCCTTGGTTAGCGGGGAACACAGATACGCAGTATTTT	CASSPWLAGNTDTQYF
TRBV29-1	NA	many	TRBJ2-2	TGCAGCGTTGAAGTAGTCCAGCCTGCGAACACCGGGGAGCTGTTTTTT	CSVEVVQPANTGELFF